The 2 T cell receptor beta chains in this list originate from one sample, sequenced in a study of blood T cell repertoires in COVID-19. Produced via immunoSEQ multiplex PCR; TCRdb's table is partial and in-frame only. Of approximately 92,000 clones in the sample, about 86% were seen once. Sequenced sample: peripheral blood. These receptors all stem from a man aged 55 to 69 with acute or convalescent COVID-19.

This chain uses TRBV2 with TRBJ2-3; 9 bases are shared with TRBD2. V shed 1 base, J shed 4 bases, and the junction held 6 bases outside the gene matches. This CDR3 has 16 residues. Germline V gene sequence: CDR1 SNHLY, CDR2 FYNNEI. CDR3 region: CASSEEAGGVADTQYF. The CDR3 nucleotides read TGTGCCAGCAGTGAAGAAGCGGGAGGTGTCGCAGATACGCAGTATTTT.

The V call is TRBV5-4, the J call TRBJ2-3; 7 positions match TRBD1. Germline V gives CDR1 SGHNT, CDR2 YYREEE (reference sequence). J was trimmed by 6 bases and V by 4 bases; bases with no gene match: 11. This CDR3 is 15 amino acids long. The CDR3 nucleotides are TGTGCCAGCAGCCCTCAGACAGGGTTTGGGGATACGCAGTATTTT. The encoded protein is CASSPQTGFGDTQYF.